This TCR beta chain was captured in a study of regulatory T cells in long-lasting Graves disease. Study-wide results and caveats: With a small sample size, accuracy may have been reduced.

At least ten counts were recorded for this clonotype. Its antigen is unknown. Arm-PCR of CDR3 regions with iRepertoire HTBI primers generated TCR beta libraries. One entry per CDR3 protein results from TCRdb running MiXCR on the multiplex PCR reads. The table has roughly 440,000 distinct CDR3 sequences, 16% seen once. The sample's time point: newly diagnosed GD, antithyroid drugs for less than 3 months. Preparation of the TCR library used RNA extracted from PBMCs. The CDR3 has 13 residues. The ends lost 4 bases at V and 9 bases at J; junction bases unmatched: 5. Germline V gives CDR1 KGHSH, CDR2 LQKENI. These data were also reused for a study on T cells in Graves' hyperthyroidism and ophthalmopathy.

The sequence came from a woman aged 18-29 years with Graves disease. The chain uses TRBV18 and TRBJ2-1, with 8 nucleotides matching TRBD1. The sample was peripheral blood mononuclear cells (PBMCs), taken at new diagnosis, from a patient treated with antithyroid drugs. The CDR3 reads CASSLDREREQFF. CDR3 DNA sequence: TGTGCCAGCTCACTGGACAGGGAACGTGAGCAGTTCTTC.